This passage covers 2 T cell receptor beta chains from one sample sequenced in a study of STAT5B mutations in CD4+ large granular lymphocyte leukemia. Profiling relied on immunoSEQ multiplex PCR, and the TCRdb table lists in-frame clones only, not all of them. Of about 30,000 clones in the sample, 65% to 75% were seen once. The sequenced sample was CD4+ T cells from blood buffy coats. The receptors were sampled from a human donor in good health.

The sample holds a few counts of this clone. The V call is TRBV19, the J call TRBJ2-7; a weak D match, TRBD1 (6 bases). V was trimmed by 0 bases and J by 2 bases, leaving 11 bases between them. In germline, CDR1 is LNHDA, CDR2 SQIVND (reference sequence). This CDR3 has 15 amino acids. The chain's CDR3 is CASSIDPGQPYEQYF. The CDR3 region has the DNA TGTGCCAGTAGTATAGACCCTGGACAGCCCTACGAGCAGTACTTC.

V gene TRBV6-6 combines with J gene TRBJ1-3; D is uncertain. Germline V lookup: CDR1 MNHNY, CDR2 SVGAGI (reference sequence). Trimming shortened V by 2 bases and J by 4 bases, and 15 bases separated the two germline ends. There are 16 residues in the CDR3. The CDR3 sequence: CASSYTGSNSGNTIYF. CDR3 DNA sequence: TGTGCCAGCAGTTACACGGGATCTAATTCCGGAAACACCATATATTTT.